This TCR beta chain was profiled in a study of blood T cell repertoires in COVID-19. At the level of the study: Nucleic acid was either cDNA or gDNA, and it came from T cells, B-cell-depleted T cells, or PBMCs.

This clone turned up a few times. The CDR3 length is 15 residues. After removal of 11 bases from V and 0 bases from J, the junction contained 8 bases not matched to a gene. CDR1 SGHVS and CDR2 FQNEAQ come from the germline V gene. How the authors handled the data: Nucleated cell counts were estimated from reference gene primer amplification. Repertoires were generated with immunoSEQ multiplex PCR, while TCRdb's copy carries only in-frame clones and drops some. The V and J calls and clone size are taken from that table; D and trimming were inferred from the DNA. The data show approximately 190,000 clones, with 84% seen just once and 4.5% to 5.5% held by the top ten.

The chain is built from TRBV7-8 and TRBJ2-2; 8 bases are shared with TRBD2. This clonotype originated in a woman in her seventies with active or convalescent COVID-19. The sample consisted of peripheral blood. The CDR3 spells CALSRAGANTGELFF. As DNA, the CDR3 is TGTGCCCTTTCTCGAGCGGGAGCGAACACCGGGGAGCTGTTTTTT.